This is a list of T cell receptor beta chains from one sample in a study of blood T cells in healthy people across ages. From the 5' RACE reads, TCRdb called clonotypes with MiXCR, one entry per CDR3 protein. The top ten hold 20% to 25% of the sample, which has 1.5 million to 2 million distinct CDR3 sequences, roughly 43% seen once. The specimen sequenced was blood. Source of these receptors: a human donor in good health. The CDR3 runs from the conserved cysteine through the conserved F or W. The D gene is left open where the match is weak. The size entry is marked missing in some rows and otherwise reads once, few, many or a size class.

V	D	size	J	CDR3	DNA
TRBV12-3/TRBV12-4	TRBD1	few	TRBJ1-2	CASSLYTGEVGGYTF	TGTGCCAGCAGTTTATACACAGGGGAAGTGGGTGGCTACACCTTC
TRBV11-1	.	few	TRBJ2-5	CASSFGGTTLSYQETQYF	TGTGCCAGCAGCTTCGGGGGCACTACTTTATCGTACCAAGAGACCCAGTACTTC
TRBV4-3	TRBD2	.	TRBJ2-1	CASSQGLQRGVYNEQFF	TGCGCCAGCAGCCAAGGACTACAGCGGGGGGTTTACAATGAGCAGTTCTTC
TRBV6-5	.	few	TRBJ1-6	CASSFSHSPLHF	TGTGCCAGCAGTTTTTCCCATTCACCCCTCCACTTT
TRBV4-1	.	few	TRBJ1-2	CASSQVTRDGYTF	TGCGCCAGCAGCCAAGTCACCCGGGACGGCTACACCTTC
TRBV5-1	.	few	TRBJ1-4	CASKAGEGEKLFF	TGCGCCAGCAAAGCAGGGGAAGGAGAAAAACTGTTTTTT
TRBV18	.	.	TRBJ1-1	CASSPKNQGWNTEAFF	TGTGCCAGCTCACCAAAAAATCAGGGTTGGAACACTGAAGCTTTCTTT
TRBV3-1	TRBD1	.	TRBJ2-2	CASSPGQGFGELFF	TGTGCCAGCAGCCCAGGACAGGGGTTCGGGGAGCTGTTTTTT
TRBV20-1	.	few	TRBJ1-5	CSACAVLGEPQHF	TGCAGTGCTTGCGCCGTCCTAGGGGAGCCCCAGCATTTT
TRBV6-1	.	few	TRBJ1-2	CASSEGRYAVYTF	TGTGCCAGCAGTGAGGGGCGATATGCTGTCTACACCTTC
TRBV29-1	.	.	TRBJ1-1	CSVIRGDQITEAFF	TGCAGCGTCATTCGGGGGGATCAGATCACTGAAGCTTTCTTT
TRBV2	.	.	TRBJ2-3	CASSDSGTPTDTQYF	TGTGCCAGCAGTGACTCAGGGACCCCCACAGATACGCAGTATTTT
TRBV7-3	.	once	TRBJ1-5	CARPRGAGDQPQHF	TGTGCCAGACCCCGCGGGGCAGGGGATCAGCCCCAGCATTTT
TRBV20-1	TRBD1	once	TRBJ1-4	CSATGQGSTNEKLFF	TGCAGTGCTACCGGACAGGGATCAACTAATGAAAAACTGTTTTTT
TRBV5-1	.	few	TRBJ2-5	CASSFWGRETQYF	TGCGCCAGCAGCTTTTGGGGAAGGGAGACCCAGTACTTC
TRBV12-3/TRBV12-4	.	.	TRBJ2-3	CASSPDSLITDTQYF	TGTGCCAGCAGTCCGGACAGCCTCATCACAGATACGCAGTATTTT
TRBV15	.	many	TRBJ2-5	CATSRDKAGETQYF	TGTGCCACCAGCAGAGATAAGGCGGGAGAGACCCAGTACTTC
TRBV7-9	TRBD2	few	TRBJ2-3	CASSSLAGALGDTQYF	TGTGCCAGCAGCTCCCTAGCGGGGGCTCTAGGAGATACGCAGTATTTT
TRBV12-3/TRBV12-4	TRBD1	.	TRBJ1-4	CAGTHGTGEKLFF	TGTGCCGGCACCCATGGGACAGGGGAAAAACTGTTTTTT
TRBV6-2/TRBV6-3	TRBD2	few	TRBJ2-1	CASSRLAGNYNEQFF	TGTGCCAGCAGTCGGCTAGCGGGGAACTACAATGAGCAGTTCTTC
TRBV21-1	.	few	TRBJ2-7	CASSTKYREIYEQYF	TGTGCCAGCAGCACCAAGTACAGGGAGATCTACGAGCAGTACTTC
TRBV16	TRBD1	once	TRBJ1-1	CASSQRKGTGAVMNTEAFF	TGTGCCAGCAGCCAGCGGAAGGGGACAGGGGCCGTTATGAACACTGAAGCTTTCTTT
TRBV6-1	.	.	TRBJ2-7	CASRWDGTYEQYF	TGTGCCAGCAGGTGGGACGGTACCTACGAGCAGTACTTC
TRBV5-1	.	many	TRBJ2-7	CASSLDLTYEQYF	TGCGCCAGCAGCTTGGATCTGACCTACGAGCAGTACTTC
TRBV20-1	.	.	TRBJ2-1	CSAREAGAENEQFF	TGCAGTGCTAGGGAGGCGGGCGCCGAAAATGAACAGTTCTTC
TRBV7-2	.	.	TRBJ1-1	CASSSLAGYTEAFF	TGTGCCAGCAGCTCGCTCGCGGGATACACTGAAGCTTTCTTT
TRBV7-9	TRBD1	many	TRBJ2-1	CASSSYPKEATGSYNEQFF	TGTGCCAGCAGCTCATATCCGAAAGAAGCGACAGGGTCCTACAATGAGCAGTTCTTC
TRBV29-1	.	.	TRBJ2-1	CSVETPGTVVPTYNEQFF	TGCAGCGTTGAAACCCCCGGGACCGTAGTCCCTACCTACAATGAGCAGTTCTTC
TRBV6-2/TRBV6-3	.	many	TRBJ2-5	CASRGLPQETQYF	TGTGCCAGCCGGGGACTTCCTCAAGAGACCCAGTACTTC
TRBV15	.	.	TRBJ2-5	CATSFHIRRVAKQYF	TGTGCCACCAGCTTCCACATCCGCAGGGTTGCGAAGCAGTACTTC
TRBV20-1	.	.	TRBJ2-1	CSASWTGAHEQFF	TGCAGTGCTAGTTGGACGGGGGCTCATGAGCAGTTCTTC
TRBV7-2	.	.	TRBJ1-3	CASSQTGPSGNTIYF	TGTGCCAGCAGCCAAACCGGGCCGAGTGGAAACACCATATATTTT
TRBV4-3	TRBD2	few	TRBJ2-7	CASSQGSGGSDEQYF	TGCGCCAGCAGCCAAGGTTCGGGGGGTTCCGACGAGCAGTACTTC